Described below is a single T cell receptor (beta chain) sequence and its context. Its antigen has not been determined. No quality values exist for individual bases; no much larger clone is one base distant. This sample stems from a study of neoadjuvant anti-PD-1 for oral cavity cancer (dated by TCRdb to about 2021). Study-wide context: Before undergoing curative-intent surgical resection, most patients got three to four biweekly nivolumab doses at 3 mg/kg. The parent correlative cohort included under 15 patients, with a 33% response rate. Patients who did not progress were given a fourth nivolumab dose at about day 43 and had definitive surgical resection on days 50-56. Patients with complete response, partial response or stable disease by RECIST 1.1 were defined as responders, whereas patients with progression were defined as non-responders. Results and caveats for the whole study, not just this receptor: Only three patients per response group were included in the TCR analyses, and the authors called for validation in larger cohorts. After neoadjuvant nivolumab, T cell clonality (Gini index) in PBMCs was significantly higher in non-responders than in responders. Higher pretreatment blood Treg/Th17 ratios correlated with higher pretreatment blood TCRbeta clonality and lower post-treatment tumor TCRbeta clonality.

This specimen's time point label, per the study, means: before neoadjuvant nivolumab. The patients had newly diagnosed stage II-IVA oral cavity squamous cell carcinoma and had not received any prior systemic or radiation treatment. The cohort consisted of patients with HPV-negative, locally advanced oral cavity squamous cell carcinoma. No culture maintenance or expansion was done, as the peripheral blood mononuclear cells went straight to analysis. The samples were drawn from a longitudinal correlative study tied to a single-arm phase II trial testing neoadjuvant nivolumab in oral cavity squamous cell carcinoma. Subject-matched pre- and post-treatment PBMCs and tumors from three responders and three non-responders underwent genomic DNA-based TCRbeta sequencing. Peripheral blood mononuclear cells were drawn once before nivolumab treatment and a second time after treatment, when surgery took place. Genomic DNA was isolated from PBMCs using the Maxwell RSC DNA from Cells kit.

For deep sequencing, each PBMC sample was run in six replicates, with libraries mostly built from approximately 520 ng of input genomic DNA. TCRbeta libraries were prepared with the immunoSEQ hsTCRbeta kit according to the manufacturer's instructions. Sequencing of the completed libraries took place using an Illumina NovaSeq 6000 S4 flow cell after they had been pooled to 2.5 to 3.5 nM. Regarding the original processing steps: The immunoSEQ Analyzer handled quality control and preprocessing of the raw data. The analysis was restricted to productive rearrangements, with each unique CDR3 amino acid sequence defining a clonotype. Repertoire clonality was estimated as the Gini-Simpson index, computed with the R package tcR. Gini indices were compared with Student's t test, and associations with tumor size change were assessed by Pearson correlation. TCRdb limited this immuneACCESS table to in-frame rearrangements with V and J called. A share of clones is missing; checked studies link under half to unresolved V genes, and the rest is unexplained. That table furnishes V, J and clone size, whereas the DNA furnished D and trimming. In this sample the table shows some 6,700 clones, about 78% of which occur a single time. Of the sample, around 2.9% falls within the top ten clones.

CDR3 length: 15 amino acids, cysteine to phenylalanine. CDR3 DNA is the only sequence kept; it has 45 bases, read in frame from the first base. Looking up the germline V gene yields CDR1 SGHAT and CDR2 FQNNGV. The junction shows trimming of 3 bases on V and 5 bases on J, and the gene matches do not reach 5 bases of it. The chain is made from TRBV11-2 and TRBJ1-5; 9 bases in the junction line up with TRBD1. This receptor was taken from a person aged 40 to 85 with oral cavity squamous cell carcinoma. The sample consisted of PBMCs, taken before nivolumab (anti-PD-1) treatment. The DNA sequence is as follows: TGTGCCAGCAGCTTGGACAGGGGTCTCCATCAGCCCCAGCATTTT. It translates to CASSLDRGLHQPQHF.